This is a list of T cell receptor beta chains from one sample in a study of cytomegalovirus exposure and HLA in healthy donors. Profiled with immunoSEQ multiplex PCR; TCRdb holds only in-frame clones, not every one. The sample consists of 100,000 or so clones, approximately 80% of them appearing once. Sequenced input: PBMCs. These receptors originate from a woman aged 18-29 years in good health and CMV-seronegative. Both conserved end residues are part of each CDR3. A D gene is named only where the DNA matches it firmly. Some rows mark clone size as missing; the rest say once, few, many or name a class of expanded clone.

j_call clone_size d_call v_call cdr3_nt cdr3_aa
TRBJ2-5 NA NA TRBV25-1 TGTGCCAGCAGGAGGGGGAACTACCAAGAGACCCAGTACTTC CASRRGNYQETQYF
TRBJ2-7 NA TRBD1 TRBV29-1 TGCAGCGCCAATCGACAGGGTATAGGCGAGCAGTACTTC CSANRQGIGEQYF
TRBJ2-6 NA NA TRBV18 TGTGCCAGCCTGTACTCTGGGGCCAACGTCCTGACTTTC CASLYSGANVLTF
TRBJ2-7 NA NA TRBV28 TGTGCCAGCAGTTTTCTCGGGTCTTTGTACGAGCAGTACTTC CASSFLGSLYEQYF
TRBJ2-7 NA NA TRBV5-6 TGTGCCAGCAGCTTGGTCCGGGGAACCTACGAGCAGTACTTC CASSLVRGTYEQYF
TRBJ1-5 NA NA TRBV7-9 TGTGCCAGCAGCCTAGACGCCCGGGACAATCAGCCCCAGCATTTT CASSLDARDNQPQHF
TRBJ2-7 NA NA TRBV7-8 TGTGCCAGCAGCTTAGTACCCAGGGACAACTACGAGCAGTACTTC CASSLVPRDNYEQYF
TRBJ1-1 NA TRBD1 TRBV7-9 TGTGCCAGCAGCCATCAACAGGGGGCTGAAGCTTTCTTT CASSHQQGAEAFF
TRBJ2-1 NA TRBD1 TRBV27 TGTGCCAGCCACGAACGTCACAGGGGGGTTCACAATGAGCAGTTCTTC CASHERHRGVHNEQFF
TRBJ2-3 NA NA TRBV18 TGTGCCAGCTCACCGACACCTTCGAATACGGATACGCAGTATTTT CASSPTPSNTDTQYF
TRBJ2-1 NA NA TRBV7-3 TGTGCCAGCAGCTTAACGCAGGGTTCCCTCAATGAGCAGTTCTTC CASSLTQGSLNEQFF
TRBJ2-2 few TRBD1 TRBV6-5 TGTGCCAGCAGTGACAGGGACACCGGGGAGCTGTTTTTT CASSDRDTGELFF
TRBJ1-6 NA NA TRBV15 TGTGCCACCAGCAGGCGCGGCTGGAATTCACCCCTCCACTTT CATSRRGWNSPLHF
TRBJ1-1 NA NA TRBV5-1 TGCGCCAGCAGCTTGTTCGTCGTCAGGGGGAACACTGAAGCTTTCTTT CASSLFVVRGNTEAFF
TRBJ2-7 NA TRBD2 TRBV4-1 TGCGCCAGCAGCCCCAGACCGGGACTAGCAGCCCCCTACGAGCAGTACTTC CASSPRPGLAAPYEQYF
TRBJ2-2 NA TRBD1 TRBV7-3 TGTGCCAGCAGCCCAGCCAAACAGGGGGTGAATGGCGGGGAGCTGTTTTTT CASSPAKQGVNGGELFF
TRBJ2-5 NA TRBD2 TRBV11-2 TGTGCCAGCAGCTTAATTGGGTTTGCGGGAGCAGAGGCCCAGTACTTC CASSLIGFAGAEAQYF
TRBJ1-5 NA TRBD1 TRBV15 TGTGCCACCAGCAGGACGACAGGGGAGGGACATCAGCCCCAGCATTTT CATSRTTGEGHQPQHF
TRBJ2-7 few TRBD2 TRBV5-1 TGCGCCAGCAGATTGACTAGCGGGATACCCTACGAGCAGTACTTC CASRLTSGIPYEQYF
TRBJ2-1 NA NA TRBV7-9 TGTGCCAGCAGCCCGAGGGACAAGAGCTCCTACAATGAGCAGTTCTTC CASSPRDKSSYNEQFF
TRBJ2-2 NA TRBD2 TRBV28 TGTGCCAGCAGTCTCTTCGGACTAGCGGTTACCGGGGAGCTGTTTTTT CASSLFGLAVTGELFF
TRBJ1-6 NA NA TRBV28 TGTGCCAGCAGTTCGGGTAATTCACCCCTCCACTTT CASSSGNSPLHF
TRBJ2-3 NA NA TRBV2 TGTGCCAGGAGAATCCTAGGAGTTGATACGCAGTATTTT CARRILGVDTQYF
TRBJ1-2 NA NA TRBV7-3 TGTGCCAGCAGCTTATATATAGGGTTGGTGGACTGGATGGGAGGCTACACCTTC CASSLYIGLVDWMGGYTF
TRBJ2-7 NA TRBD1 TRBV5-1 TGCGCCAGCAGCAACTATTTGACAGGGTTCAAGGGCGAGCAGTACTTC CASSNYLTGFKGEQYF
TRBJ2-7 NA NA TRBV5-1 TGCGCCAGCAGCTTGGGGGCAGGCATCTACGAGCAGTACTTC CASSLGAGIYEQYF
TRBJ2-7 NA TRBD1 TRBV7-9 TGTGCCAGCAGCTCCTACCCGACAGGGGGAGGATACGAGCAGTACTTC CASSSYPTGGGYEQYF
TRBJ2-2 NA TRBD1 TRBV12-5 TGTGCTAGTGGTTCAGGGACAGGGGTCACCGGGGAGCTGTTTTTT CASGSGTGVTGELFF
TRBJ1-1 few NA TRBV5-1 TGCGCCAGCAGCTTGGTACAGGGAAACACTGAAGCTTTCTTT CASSLVQGNTEAFF
TRBJ1-1 NA TRBD1 TRBV4-3 TGCGCCAGCAGCCAACGAATTACAGGGGGCTGGACAGAAGCTTTCTTT CASSQRITGGWTEAFF
TRBJ2-3 NA TRBD1 TRBV5-6 TGTGCCAGCAGCCCGAGGACAGGGGACCCAACAGATACGCAGTATTTT CASSPRTGDPTDTQYF
TRBJ2-4 NA TRBD2 TRBV27 TGTGCCAGCAGTTCCCTAGCGGGGGGAAAAAACATTCAGTACTTC CASSSLAGGKNIQYF
TRBJ2-5 NA NA TRBV10-3 TGTGCCATCCGTGGAGAGGGACAAGAGACCCAGTACTTC CAIRGEGQETQYF